Listed below are T cell receptor beta chains from one sample, sequenced in a study of tumor-infiltrating lymphocytes in oesophageal squamous cell carcinoma. TCRdb reprocessed the PCR reads via MiXCR and lists one record per CDR3 protein. The sample consists of under 20,000 distinct CDR3 sequences, roughly half of them appearing once. The sequenced sample consisted of esophageal tumor tissue. These receptors all come from a male donor with esophageal squamous cell carcinoma. CDR3s leave out the opening cysteine and the closing phenylalanine or tryptophan. D genes are given only for firm matches.

v_gene | d_gene | CDR3aa
TRBV11-2 | NA | ASSWGAVATNEKLF
TRBV7-3 | NA | ASSHTGGLNTEAF
TRBV6-1 | TRBD1 | ASTDRVAGYT
TRBV6-1 | TRBD1 | ASKRDSQAVETQY
TRBV6-6 | NA | ASSGMNEKLF
TRBV7-6 | TRBD2 | ASSPIGGGGAYEQY
TRBV7-2 | NA | ASSLMLDYNEQF
TRBV4-1 | NA | ASSPNADGYNEQY
TRBV7-8 | NA | ASSLDKGRTQY
TRBV30 | NA | ASDWPRTDGVETQY
TRBV11-1 | TRBD1 | ASSRTGTGDYGTQY
TRBV28 | TRBD1 | ASSFLGTAYEQY
TRBV5-1 | NA | ASSLDQSYGYT
TRBV4-1 | NA | ASSQVSLWGVYEQY
TRBV6-6 | NA | ASSYTPRGEQY
TRBV28 | TRBD1 | ASSDRGKVLIYGYT
TRBV7-2 | NA | ASSLGSRGGGYSNQPQH
TRBV7-2 | NA | ASSPGQSYGYT
TRBV7-2 | TRBD2 | ASSLALAGDYQETQY
TRBV7-2 | NA | ASSFDGRREQY
TRBV7-2 | TRBD2 | ASSSGLAGGAEY
TRBV7-3 | NA | ASSLLGYSF
TRBV6-1 | TRBD1 | ASRGNMGQGVTEAF
TRBV7-2 | NA | ASSLVSYNEQF
TRBV6-2/TRBV6-3 | TRBD1 | ASKPDQGQRSYNEQF
TRBV10-2 | NA | ASSEPYGRSSSYNEQF
TRBV3-1 | NA | ASSMFSNSLYEKLF
TRBV7-3 | NA | ASSLLQSSYNEQF
TRBV6-8 | NA | ASSRTDYNSPLH
TRBV7-2 | NA | ASSLVSRGGHEQY
TRBV27 | NA | ASSPKGTSNYGYT
TRBV7-9 | NA | ASTRDRSGNTIY
TRBV7-2 | NA | ASSFSHEANYGYN
TRBV7-9 | TRBD1 | ASSLAGTGGVTQY
TRBV28 | NA | ASSLVRGDQPQH
TRBV7-2 | NA | ASSEQETQF
TRBV12-3/TRBV12-4 | NA | ASSLKRNNEQF
TRBV7-6 | NA | ASSLGGLPETQY
TRBV7-3 | TRBD1 | ASSSGGARETQY
TRBV7-6 | TRBD1 | ASSLQGTLNRGQY
TRBV5-1 | NA | ASRPTTSTEAF
TRBV27 | NA | ASSLSSRFNEKLF
TRBV28 | TRBD1 | ASSLGTEGNTEAF
TRBV6-2/TRBV6-3 | TRBD1 | ASSQPGGWNTEAF
TRBV7-9 | NA | ASSPDLWDQPQH
TRBV7-2 | NA | ASRSGGGDTQY
TRBV19 | NA | ASTDSPREMTDTQY
TRBV12-5 | NA | ASGLPTEPGETQY
TRBV7-3 | TRBD1 | ASSLGQSKNEQY
TRBV6-6 | TRBD2 | ASSYSATSGSYEQY
TRBV7-3 | NA | ASSFRPTDTQY
TRBV24-1 | NA | ATSDLGSYNEQF